This T cell receptor (beta chain) was observed in a study of shared clonotypes between healthy human individuals. Study observations and caveats: Generation probability values for non-shared clonotypes were lower than those for clonotypes shared by all four donors.

Germline-derived CDR1 and CDR2 are SGDLS and YYNGEE. Trimming cost V 2 bases and J 3 bases; bases outside gene matches: 0. CDR3 size: 13 residues. CD8 cells regarded as naive lacked CD45RO, were positively chosen for CCR7, and omitted terminally differentiated effector memory CD45RA+ cells. Execution of the assay was at deep level. The method was immunoSEQ multiplex PCR; TCRdb's version includes in-frame clones alone and lacks a portion of them. The data show about 2,200,000 clones, 90% to 95% seen once. Regarding this clone: The antigen is unknown.

The chain links TRBV9 to TRBJ2-5; 8 nucleotides match TRBD1. The sequence was collected from a man aged 18 to 29 in good health. Some clones in this sample may be carry-over from other donors' samples. The source material was naive CD8+ T cells from PBMCs. The CDR3 coding sequence is TGTGCCAGCAGCGTGACAGGGGAAGAGACCCAGTACTTC. Translated, it gives CASSVTGEETQYF.